One and the same sample provided the 23 T cell receptor beta chains below, sequenced in a study of blood T cell repertoires in COVID-19 (dated by TCRdb to 2020 to 2021). Library preparation employed the immunoSEQ multiplex PCR assay. The immuneACCESS repertoire file appears here via TCRdb, limited to in-frame rearrangements. These files lack a portion of the clones; in checked studies, under half of the deficit traces to unresolved V genes, and the cause of the others is not known. This sample lists 97,000 or so clones; 90% were detected once. The ten biggest clones cover less than 2% of the sample. Sequences were obtained from peripheral blood. The receptors were gathered from a man aged 60 to 75 with acute or convalescent COVID-19.

In DNA, the CDR3 is TGCGCCAGCAGCTTGGTTATGCGGACAAGCACAGATACGCAGTATTTT. It yields the protein CASSLVMRTSTDTQYF. The chain joins TRBV5-1 to TRBJ2-3; TRBD1 might be the D (5 bases). The length of the CDR3 is 16 residues. Germline V gives CDR1 SGHRS, CDR2 YFSETQ. The germline V and J ends were trimmed by 0 bases and 0 bases, with 11 bases remaining between them.

This chain connects TRBV11-2 to TRBJ2-5; no clear D. V was clipped by 3 bases and J by 0 bases, with 8 bases between them. CDR3 length equals 14 residues. Germline V gene lookup returns CDR1 SGHAT and CDR2 FQNNGV. CDR3 DNA: TGTGCCAGCAGCTTTGGCATGAACCAAGAGACCCAGTACTTC. Translated: CASSFGMNQETQYF.

V usage is TRBV7-9 and J usage is TRBJ2-2; 7 bases line up with TRBD1. Per the germline V gene, CDR1 is SEHNR and CDR2 is FQNEAQ (reference sequence). This CDR3 contains 13 residues. V gave up 8 bases and J gave up 7 bases; unmatched junction bases: 7. The CDR3 sequence: CASARGQGGELFF. The CDR3, as DNA: TGTGCCAGCGCGAGGGGGCAGGGCGGGGAGCTGTTTTTT.

For the CDR3, the DNA is TGTGCCAGCAGCCAGGCGGGACTCCACACCGGGGAGCTGTTTTTT. Protein: CASSQAGLHTGELFF. The V gene is TRBV3-1 (or the pseudogene TRBV3-2), the J gene TRBJ2-2; possible D gene TRBD2, 6 bases. The CDR3 covers 15 residues. Germline V gene data show CDR1 as LGHDT and CDR2 as YNNKEL (reference sequence). V dropped 3 bases and J dropped 3 bases, with 11 bases sitting between them.

This chain links TRBV19 with TRBJ1-2; D unclear. This CDR3 has 12 residues. V was shortened by 0 bases and J by 8 bases, with 7 bases between the two germline ends. Germline V gene data show CDR1 as LNHDA and CDR2 as SQIVND (reference sequence). The CDR3 here is CASSIEERGYTF. The CDR3 DNA is TGTGCCAGTAGTATAGAGGAGCGCGGCTACACCTTC.

This clone has only a few counts. In DNA form, the CDR3 reads TGTGCCAGCAAACTCCCGACAGGGCGCTATGGCTACACCTTC. Residues: CASKLPTGRYGYTF. This sequence joins TRBV6-5 and TRBJ1-2; 7 bases map to TRBD1. J gave up 4 bases and V 7 bases, and 9 bases lay outside the gene matches. There are 14 residues in the CDR3. The V gene's germline CDR1 is MNHEY and CDR2 SVGAGI.

This chain joins TRBV5-1 and TRBJ1-6; TRBD1 aligns across 8 bases. Germline V gene lookup returns CDR1 SGHRS and CDR2 YFSETQ. This CDR3 has 16 amino acids. V was clipped by 4 bases and J by 5 bases; unmatched bases: 8. In DNA form, the CDR3 reads TGCGCCAGCAGCCCACTGTCGGACAGGGATAATTCACCCCTCCACTTT. Translation gives CASSPLSDRDNSPLHF.

This clone is a singleton in its sample. The chain employs TRBV5-5 and TRBJ2-1, with TRBD2 matching over 9 bases. Germline CDR1 reads SGHKS; CDR2 reads YYEKEE (reference sequence). V trimming: 4 bases; J trimming: 4 bases; junction bases outside the gene matches: 12. The CDR3 has 17 residues. CDR3 amino acids: CASSLRGSGGIYNEQFF. In DNA, the CDR3 is TGTGCCAGCAGCCTTCGGGGGAGCGGGGGGATTTACAATGAGCAGTTCTTC. The variable domain in full, with the rest retrieved from reference TRBV5-5 and TRBJ2-1, is DAGVTQSPTHLIKTRGQQVTLRCSPISGHKSVSWYQQVLGQGPQFIFQYYEKEERGRGNFPDRFSARQFPNYSSELNVNALLLGDSALYLCASSLRGSGGIYNEQFFGPGTRLTVL.

The chain joins TRBV7-8 to TRBJ1-5; D is unclear. Germline CDR1 is SGHVS and CDR2 is FQNEAQ. V dropped 4 bases and J dropped 4 bases, with 17 bases sitting between them. The CDR3 loop spans 16 amino acids. The CDR3 loop reads CASSSERGSLNQPQHF. CDR3 coding DNA: TGTGCCAGCAGCTCAGAGAGAGGGAGTTTAAATCAGCCCCAGCATTTT.

The chain has TRBV6-5 and TRBJ1-5; 8 bases map to TRBD1. V dropped 5 bases and J dropped 4; count of bases not matched to a gene: 7. CDR3 size: 15 residues. Germline V gives CDR1 MNHEY, CDR2 SVGAGI. As DNA, the CDR3 is TGTGCCAGCAGTACATCGGGACAGGATAATCAGCCCCAGCATTTT. As protein: CASSTSGQDNQPQHF.

This chain links TRBV6-5 with TRBJ1-2; tentatively, D is TRBD1 (6 bases). There are 16 residues in the CDR3. V lost 2 bases to trimming and J lost 8 bases, with 21 bases between them. Germline lookup yields CDR1 MNHEY and CDR2 SVGAGI. The CDR3 nucleotides are TGTGCCAGCAGTTACGAATCTCTGGGGGGGCGCAGAGGCTACACCTTC. This sequence encodes CASSYESLGGRRGYTF.

V usage is TRBV6-1 and J usage is TRBJ2-7, with a possible D match to TRBD1 (6 bases). There are 15 residues in the CDR3. Trimming removed 2 bases at V and 4 bases at J, with 15 bases between. Per the germline V gene, CDR1 is MNHNS and CDR2 is SASEGT. The chain's CDR3 is CASSELSGVEYEQYF. In nucleotides, the CDR3 is TGTGCCAGCAGTGAATTGTCAGGGGTGGAGTACGAGCAGTACTTC.

Concerning this clone: The sample has other DNA sequences that encode this CDR3 too. The rearrangement uses TRBV6-5 and TRBJ1-2; 9 bases line up with TRBD1. The J segment lost 5 bases and the V segment lost 8 bases, leaving 0 bases of the junction unmatched. Germline-derived CDR1 and CDR2 are MNHEY and SVGAGI. This CDR3 region has 11 residues. The CDR3 loop is CASGQGYGYTF. CDR3 coding DNA: TGTGCCAGCGGACAGGGGTATGGCTACACCTTC.

This clone occurred once. This rearrangement joins TRBV2 to TRBJ2-1; 9 nucleotides align to TRBD1. In germline, CDR1 is SNHLY, CDR2 FYNNEI. The CDR3 is made up of 15 amino acids. V lost 7 bases to trimming and J lost 2 bases; unmatched junction nucleotides: 6. CDR3 sequence (DNA): TGTGCCAGCACCGAGGGACAGGGCCCCTACAATGAGCAGTTCTTC. Protein product: CASTEGQGPYNEQFF.

The genes are TRBV3-1 (or the pseudogene TRBV3-2) and TRBJ1-1; the D gene is possibly TRBD1 (5 bases). This CDR3 is built from 18 residues. CDR1 LGHDT and CDR2 YNNKEL come from the germline V gene (reference sequence). V dropped 1 base and J dropped 2 bases, with 20 bases sitting between them. The CDR3 nucleotides are TGTGCCAGCAGCCAAGGTCTCCTTGGCAGGGAATCAAACACTGAAGCTTTCTTT. This translates into CASSQGLLGRESNTEAFF.

The J gene is TRBJ2-5, the V gene TRBV19; 8 positions agree with TRBD2. Germline trimming cut 0 bases from V and 5 bases from J; bases unmatched to any gene: 11. Germline V CDR1 and CDR2: LNHDA, SQIVND (reference sequence). The CDR3 length is 17 residues. CDR3 DNA sequence: TGTGCCAGTAGTATAGATCTATTCGGGGGGGCCGGGGAGACCCAGTACTTC. Encoded protein: CASSIDLFGGAGETQYF.

The chain is built from TRBV5-1 and TRBJ2-1, with TRBD1 identical over 8 bases. With 0 bases clipped from V and 2 bases from J, the junction kept 1 base outside the gene matches. This CDR3 is 15 amino acids long. Germline V gene sequence: CDR1 SGHRS, CDR2 YFSETQ. Here the CDR3 reads CASSLVDRAYNEQFF. Written as DNA, the CDR3 is TGCGCCAGCAGCTTGGTGGACAGGGCCTACAATGAGCAGTTCTTC.

The chain has TRBV12-5 and TRBJ2-1; possibly TRBD2 for D (6 bases). The CDR3 loop spans 19 amino acids. V was shortened by 2 bases and J by 2 bases, with 22 bases between the two germline ends. Germline V gene sequence: CDR1 LGHNT, CDR2 FRNRAP. The CDR3 here is CASGLPSFEVRGAYNEQFF. The CDR3 region has the DNA TGTGCTAGTGGTTTGCCTTCATTTGAGGTGCGCGGGGCCTACAATGAGCAGTTCTTC.

The chain is built from TRBV24-1 and TRBJ1-2; perhaps TRBD1 as D (6 bases). Germline assignment: CDR1 KGHDR and CDR2 SFDVKD. The CDR3 sequence is 12 residues long. V was clipped by 3 bases and J by 6 bases, with 7 bases between them. This CDR3 is CATSDRTDGYTF. The DNA of the CDR3 is TGTGCCACCAGTGATAGGACAGATGGCTACACCTTC.

The chain employs TRBV12-3 or TRBV12-4 and TRBJ1-2; the D is unclear. Trimming took off 3 bases at V and 1 base at J, with 3 bases between the two ends. CDR3 length equals 12 residues. The CDR3 nucleotides read TGTGCCAGCAGTTTGCGTAACTATGGCTACACCTTC. Its translation is CASSLRNYGYTF.

This sequence joins TRBV30 and TRBJ1-1; the D is unclear. The CDR3 runs 13 residues. Per the germline V gene, CDR1 is GTSNPN and CDR2 is SVGIG (reference sequence). V was cut by 0 bases and J by 4 bases, with 9 bases left in between. The CDR3 loop is CAWSVRRSTEAFF. DNA of the CDR3: TGTGCCTGGAGTGTACGACGGAGCACTGAAGCTTTCTTT.

The chain recombines TRBV5-1 with TRBJ1-2; D gene uncertain. V dropped 2 bases and J dropped 6 bases, with 17 bases sitting between them. The CDR3 is 15 residues long. Per the germline V gene, CDR1 is SGHRS and CDR2 is YFSETQ. The CDR3 sequence: CASSFGEGPSDGYTF. CDR3 bases: TGCGCCAGCAGCTTCGGTGAGGGTCCTTCGGATGGCTACACCTTC.

The V gene is TRBV27, the J gene TRBJ2-6; possibly TRBD2 for D (5 bases). V lost 5 bases and J 0 bases, leaving 17 bases between the germline ends. There are 18 residues in the CDR3. The V gene's germline CDR1 is MNHEY and CDR2 SMNVEV (reference sequence). The CDR3 DNA reads as TGTGCCAGCAGTCCTAGATTTCGTCGGGGCTCTGGGGCCAACGTCCTGACTTTC. Translation: CASSPRFRRGSGANVLTF.